Shown below are 9 T cell receptor beta chains from a single sample sequenced in a study of blood T cell repertoires in COVID-19. Only in-frame clones appear in the TCRdb table, and some are missing; sequencing was by immunoSEQ multiplex PCR. Here the sample spans 250,000 or so clones, about nine tenths being singletons. Specimen: PBMCs or T cells enriched from blood (not recorded which). The source of these receptors is a woman aged 40 to 50 with acute COVID-19.

The V gene is TRBV24-1, the J gene TRBJ1-6; 7 positions agree with TRBD1. This CDR3 region has 14 residues. Germline loops: CDR1 KGHDR, CDR2 SFDVKD. J lost 7 bases, V lost 9 bases, and 8 bases had no gene match. The CDR3 spells CATPGPGQNSPLHF. The CDR3 bases are TGTGCCACCCCAGGACCGGGACAGAATTCACCCCTCCACTTT.

The gene calls are TRBV30 and TRBJ2-6; D perhaps matches TRBD2 (6 bases). The CDR3 consists of 15 residues. CDR1 GTSNPN and CDR2 SVGIG come from the germline V gene (reference sequence). Between the trimmed V and J ends, which lost 0 bases and 3 bases, there was a span of 9 bases. Here the CDR3 reads CAWSVGGIGANVLTF. The DNA of the CDR3 is TGTGCCTGGAGTGTTGGAGGGATTGGGGCCAACGTCCTGACTTTC.

CDR3 sequence reads: CATSRDSNPTDTQYF. CDR3 nucleotides: TGTGCCACCAGCCGTGACTCGAACCCAACAGATACGCAGTATTTT. V and J are TRBV15 and TRBJ2-3; D gene unclear. Germline CDR1 reads LNHNV; CDR2 reads YYDKDF (reference sequence). There are 15 residues in the CDR3. V lost 5 bases to trimming and J lost 3 bases, with 15 bases between them.

This chain joins TRBV5-1 and TRBJ2-1; 9 bases align to TRBD2. Germline CDR1 reads SGHRS; CDR2 reads YFSETQ. CDR3 size: 15 residues. V dropped 0 bases and J dropped 5; count of bases not matched to a gene: 3. The CDR3 is CASSLGLAANNEQFF. CDR3 DNA: TGCGCCAGCAGCTTGGGACTAGCGGCTAACAATGAGCAGTTCTTC.

The chain couples TRBV6-4 to TRBJ2-3; a possible D gene is TRBD2 (5 bases). The CDR3 totals 13 residues. Between the trimmed V and J ends, which lost 4 bases and 2 bases, there was a span of 7 bases. Germline V gene lookup returns CDR1 MRHNA and CDR2 SNTAGT. The CDR3 DNA sequence: TGTGCCAGCAGTGTGGACTTCACAGATACGCAGTATTTT. Translated, it gives CASSVDFTDTQYF.

The rearrangement links TRBV5-4 to TRBJ2-7; D gene unclear. Germline CDR1 reads SGHNT; CDR2 reads YYREEE (reference sequence). The CDR3 extends over 15 amino acids. The V end was cut by 4 bases, the J end by 2 bases, with 16 bases between. The CDR3 nucleotides read TGTGCCAGCAGCCCGGAGCCCGCCCTGACCTACGAGCAGTACTTC. This codes for CASSPEPALTYEQYF.

The V gene is TRBV12-3 or TRBV12-4, the J gene TRBJ1-1; no clear D. V shed 7 bases and J shed 4 bases, with 13 bases lying between them. CDR3 length: 13 residues. CDR3 protein: CASTPREATEAFF. For the CDR3, the DNA is TGTGCCAGCACTCCCCGGGAGGCCACTGAAGCTTTCTTT.

The count of this clone is one. V and J are TRBV1 and TRBJ2-1; the table's D call of TRBD2 was not tested on the DNA. TRBV1 is a pseudogene. The CDR3 runs to 14 residues. The CDR3 nucleotides read TGCACCAGCAGCCAGCAAGACGGGAACAATGAGCAGTTCTTC. Its translation: CTSSQQDGNNEQFF.

The chain employs TRBV12-5 and TRBJ2-2; tentative D call: TRBD1 (6 bases). The CDR3 is 15 amino acids. Germline V lookup: CDR1 LGHNT, CDR2 FRNRAP. V was cut by 0 bases and J by 3 bases, with 8 bases left in between. Here the CDR3 reads CASGLVQGDTGELFF. The CDR3, as DNA: TGTGCTAGTGGTTTGGTACAGGGCGACACCGGGGAGCTGTTTTTT.